One and the same sample provided the 6 T cell receptor beta chains below, sequenced in a study of human T cells and chemical hapten exposure. TCRdb passed the RACE reads through MiXCR, listing each CDR3 protein once. The sample gives 35,000 to 50,000 distinct CDR3 sequences, under 12% of which show up once; approximately 6.2% is in the top ten. Time point of the sample: pre-sensitization, week 0. As for treatment: therapeutic diphenylcyclopropenone sensitization with weekly scalp DPC. The starting material was whole blood, obtained in connection with sensitization to the hapten diphenylcyclopropenone (DPC). The origin of the receptors is a man younger than 40 with alopecia areata. Some clones in this sample may be carry-over from other donors' samples.

This rearrangement joins TRBV9 to TRBJ2-7; D gene ambiguous. V dropped 0 bases and J dropped 0 bases, with 10 bases sitting between them. The germline V gene has CDR1 SGDLS and CDR2 YYNGEE. The CDR3 is 15 residues long. Written as DNA, the CDR3 is TGTGCCAGCAGCGTAGAGATGGGCCTCTCCTACGAGCAGTACTTC. Protein product: CASSVEMGLSYEQYF.

This clonotype was seen only a few times. The chain couples TRBV10-2 to TRBJ2-3; D gene uncertain. The CDR3 is 18 residues long. Germline assignment: CDR1 WSHSY and CDR2 SAAADI. The germline V and J ends were trimmed by 5 bases and 2 bases, with 23 bases remaining between them. CDR3 region: CASSNQSRQRWYTDTQYF. The CDR3 DNA reads TGCGCCAGCAGTAATCAAAGCAGGCAGAGGTGGTACACAGATACGCAGTATTTT.

This clonotype was observed a few times. The chain carries TRBV12-5 and TRBJ1-1; D is ambiguous. The V end was cut by 7 bases, the J end by 3 bases, with 15 bases between. Germline V CDR1 and CDR2: LGHNT, FRNRAP. The CDR3 totals 14 residues. DNA of the CDR3: TGTGCTAGTGCCCCCTCCGCGGGTGACACTGAAGCTTTCTTT. Protein sequence: CASAPSAGDTEAFF.

This clonotype was counted a few times. The chain uses TRBV4-1 and TRBJ2-1; the match to TRBD2 covers 7 bases. V gave up 1 base and J gave up 3 bases; unmatched junction bases: 6. CDR1 and CDR2 (germline): MGHRA, YSYEKL. This CDR3 is 16 amino acids long. As DNA, the CDR3 is TGCGCCAGCAGCCAAGGATTCCTAGCGGACTACAATGAGCAGTTCTTC. This gives the protein CASSQGFLADYNEQFF.

This clonotype was counted a few times. The chain is built from TRBV20-1 and TRBJ2-1; D unclear. Trimming shortened V by 1 base and J by 6 bases, and 4 bases separated the two germline ends. Germline CDR1 is DFQATT and CDR2 is SNEGSKA (reference sequence). The CDR3 totals 11 residues. The DNA of the CDR3 is TGCAGTGCTAGAGCTGTCAATGAGCAGTTCTTC. This codes for CSARAVNEQFF.

J is TRBJ1-6 and V is TRBV27, with D possibly TRBD1 on 5 matching bases. The germline gives CDR1 MNHEY, CDR2 SMNVEV (reference sequence). V was trimmed by 2 bases and J by 10 bases, leaving 9 bases between them. The CDR3 consists of 13 residues. The CDR3 is CASSLAGFSPLHF. DNA for the CDR3: TGTGCCAGCAGTTTAGCAGGGTTCTCACCCCTCCACTTT.